A single sample is the source of the 5 T cell receptor beta chains below, sequenced in a study of radiation and T cells in renal cell carcinoma. Specified time point: baseline pretreatment blood. The sample's treatment: 15 Gy SBRT to primary tumor, nephrectomy 4 weeks later. Clones were read by immunoSEQ multiplex PCR, and TCRdb kept only the in-frame ones, dropping some. The sample holds around 140,000 clones, roughly 90% seen once. The sample consisted of blood, taken from a patient whose treatment included radiotherapy and nephrectomy. These receptors all stem from a woman aged 70 to 79 with renal cell carcinoma.

The chain recombines TRBV7-2 with TRBJ2-1; D call uncertain. Germline V CDR1 and CDR2: SGHTA, FQGNSA. The CDR3 runs to 16 residues. V was trimmed by 5 bases and J by 0 bases, leaving 14 bases between them. In DNA, the CDR3 is TGTGCCAGCAGCGCAGACGGCAGGTCCTCCTACAATGAGCAGTTCTTC. The encoded protein is CASSADGRSSYNEQFF.

The chain combines TRBV9 with TRBJ2-2; no clear D. V was cut by 0 bases and J by 2 bases, with 8 bases left in between. Germline CDR1 and CDR2: SGDLS and YYNGEE. This CDR3 contains 15 residues. CDR3 sequence: CASSVELFNTGELFF. The CDR3, as DNA: TGTGCCAGCAGCGTAGAACTCTTTAACACCGGGGAGCTGTTTTTT. Filled out from reference TRBV9 and TRBJ2-2, the complete variable domain reads DSGVTQTPKHLITATGQRVTLRCSPRSGDLSVYWYQQSLDQGLQFLIQYYNGEERAKGNILERFSAQQFPDLHSELNLSSLELGDSALYFCASSVELFNTGELFFGEGSRLTVL.

The chain employs TRBV28 and TRBJ2-5; the D gene is possibly TRBD1 (6 bases). CDR3 length equals 14 residues. Trimming took 3 bases from V and 4 from J, leaving 12 bases between them. Germline V gene lookup returns CDR1 MDHEN and CDR2 SYDVKM. CDR3 sequence: CASSLGDIRETQYF. CDR3 in DNA: TGTGCCAGCAGTTTGGGGGACATTCGAGAGACCCAGTACTTC.

This clone was counted once. This chain links TRBV6-5 with TRBJ1-2; weak D call: TRBD1 (5 bases). V was trimmed by 6 bases and J by 6 bases, leaving 11 bases between them. Germline CDR1 and CDR2: MNHEY and SVGAGI. This CDR3 contains 12 residues. The CDR3 loop reads CASRGTPNGYTF. The CDR3 DNA reads as TGTGCCAGCAGGGGGACTCCGAATGGCTACACCTTC.

The chain links TRBV28 to TRBJ1-5, with 7 bases matching TRBD1. The CDR3 runs to 15 residues. Germline CDR1 reads MDHEN; CDR2 reads SYDVKM. Unmatched junction bases numbered 5, after V lost 4 bases and J lost 2 bases. The CDR3 DNA sequence: TGTGCCAGCAGTTATCGACAGGGACGCAATCAGCCCCAGCATTTT. This codes for CASSYRQGRNQPQHF.